This T cell receptor beta chain is drawn from a study of blood T cell repertoires in COVID-19. Across the whole study: The cDNA or gDNA used as material had been derived from T cells, B-cell-depleted T cells, or PBMCs.

Looked up from germline, CDR1 is SQVTM and CDR2 is ANQGSEA. Trimming at V came to 5 bases and at J to 5 bases, leaving 9 bases not matched to a gene. The CDR3 has 14 residues. In the original workflow: Estimation of nucleated cell counts relied on the amplification of reference gene primers. Profiling relied on immunoSEQ multiplex PCR, and the TCRdb table lists in-frame clones only, not all of them. The DNA gave D and trimming, while V, J and clone size come from that table. The sample records about 300,000 clones, about 85% being singletons. The sequenced sample was PBMCs or T cells enriched from blood (not recorded which). The chain employs TRBV29-1 and TRBJ1-2, with TRBD1 identical over 9 bases. The TCR originated in a woman aged 25 to 39 who had recovered from COVID-19. DNA of the CDR3: TGCAGCGTTACATTACAGGGGGCGGGGTATGGCTACACCTTC. Its protein product is CSVTLQGAGYGYTF.